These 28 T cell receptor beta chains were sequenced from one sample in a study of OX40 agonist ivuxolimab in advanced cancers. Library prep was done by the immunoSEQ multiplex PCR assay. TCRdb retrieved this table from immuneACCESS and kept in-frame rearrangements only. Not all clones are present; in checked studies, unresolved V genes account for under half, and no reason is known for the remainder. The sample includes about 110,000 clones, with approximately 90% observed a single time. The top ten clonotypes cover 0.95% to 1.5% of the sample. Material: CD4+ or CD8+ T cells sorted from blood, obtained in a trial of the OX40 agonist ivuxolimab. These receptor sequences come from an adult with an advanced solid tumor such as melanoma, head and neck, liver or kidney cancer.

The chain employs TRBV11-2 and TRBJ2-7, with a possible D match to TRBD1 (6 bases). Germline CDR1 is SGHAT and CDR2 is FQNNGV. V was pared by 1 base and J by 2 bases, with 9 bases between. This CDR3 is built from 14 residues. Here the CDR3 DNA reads TGTGCCAGCAGCTTAGGCTCAGGGGCCTACGAGCAGTACTTC. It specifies CASSLGSGAYEQYF.

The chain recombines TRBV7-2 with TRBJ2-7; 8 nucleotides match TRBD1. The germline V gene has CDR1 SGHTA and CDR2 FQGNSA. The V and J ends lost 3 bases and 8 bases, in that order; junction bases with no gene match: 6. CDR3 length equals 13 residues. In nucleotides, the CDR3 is TGTGCCAGCAGCTTCGGACAGGGCCAGCAGCAGTACTTC. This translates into CASSFGQGQQQYF.

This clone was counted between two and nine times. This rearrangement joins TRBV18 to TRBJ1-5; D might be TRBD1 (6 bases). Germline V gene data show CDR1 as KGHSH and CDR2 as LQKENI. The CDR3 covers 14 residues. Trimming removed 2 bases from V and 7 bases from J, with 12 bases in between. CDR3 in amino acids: CASSPDTGLQPQHF. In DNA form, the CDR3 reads TGTGCCAGCTCACCAGACACAGGGTTGCAGCCCCAGCATTTT.

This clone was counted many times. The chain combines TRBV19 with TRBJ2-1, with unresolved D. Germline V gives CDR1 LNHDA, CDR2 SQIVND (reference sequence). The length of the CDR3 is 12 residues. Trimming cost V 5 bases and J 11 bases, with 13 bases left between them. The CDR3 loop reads CASSLLDSKQFF. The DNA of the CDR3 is TGTGCCAGTAGTCTCCTCGATAGTAAGCAGTTCTTC. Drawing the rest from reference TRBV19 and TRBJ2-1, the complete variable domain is DGGITQSPKYLFRKEGQNVTLSCEQNLNHDAMYWYRQDPGQGLRLIYYSQIVNDFQKGDIAEGYSVSREKKESFPLTVTSAQKNPTAFYLCASSLLDSKQFFGPGTRLTVL.

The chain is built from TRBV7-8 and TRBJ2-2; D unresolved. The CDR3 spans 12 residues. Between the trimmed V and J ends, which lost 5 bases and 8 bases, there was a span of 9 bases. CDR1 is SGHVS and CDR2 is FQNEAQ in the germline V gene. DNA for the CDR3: TGTGCCAGCAGCGATATTCCTGGGGAGCTGTTTTTT. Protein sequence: CASSDIPGELFF.

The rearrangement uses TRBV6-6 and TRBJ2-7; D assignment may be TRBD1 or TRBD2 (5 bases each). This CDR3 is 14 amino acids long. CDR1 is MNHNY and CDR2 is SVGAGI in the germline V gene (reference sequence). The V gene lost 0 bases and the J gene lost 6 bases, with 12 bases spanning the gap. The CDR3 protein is CASSYSISGTEQYF. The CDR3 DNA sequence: TGTGCCAGCAGTTACTCGATTTCCGGGACCGAGCAGTACTTC.

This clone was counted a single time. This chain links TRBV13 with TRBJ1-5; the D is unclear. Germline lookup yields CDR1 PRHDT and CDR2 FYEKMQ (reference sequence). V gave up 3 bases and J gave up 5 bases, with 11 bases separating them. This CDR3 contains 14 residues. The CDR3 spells CASSFFAGDQPQHF. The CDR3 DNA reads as TGTGCCAGCAGCTTCTTTGCGGGAGATCAGCCCCAGCATTTT.

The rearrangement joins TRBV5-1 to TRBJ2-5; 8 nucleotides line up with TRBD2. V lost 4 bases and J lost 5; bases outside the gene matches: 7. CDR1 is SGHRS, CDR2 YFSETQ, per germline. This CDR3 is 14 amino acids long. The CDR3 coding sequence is TGCGCCAGCAGCGCCGGGACTAGTTTCGAGACCCAGTACTTC. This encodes CASSAGTSFETQYF.

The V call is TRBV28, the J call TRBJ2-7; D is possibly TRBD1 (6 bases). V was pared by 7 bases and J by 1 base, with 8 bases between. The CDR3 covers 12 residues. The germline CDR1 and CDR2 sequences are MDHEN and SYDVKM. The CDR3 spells CASTTGSYEQYF. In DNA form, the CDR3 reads TGTGCCAGCACGACAGGTTCCTACGAGCAGTACTTC.

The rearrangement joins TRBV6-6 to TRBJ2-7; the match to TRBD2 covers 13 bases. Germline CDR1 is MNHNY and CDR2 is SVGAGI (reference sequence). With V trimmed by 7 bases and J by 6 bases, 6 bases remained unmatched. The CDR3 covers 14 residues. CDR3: CASTVLAGGLEQYF. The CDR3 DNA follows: TGTGCCAGCACCGTACTAGCGGGAGGGCTCGAGCAGTACTTC.

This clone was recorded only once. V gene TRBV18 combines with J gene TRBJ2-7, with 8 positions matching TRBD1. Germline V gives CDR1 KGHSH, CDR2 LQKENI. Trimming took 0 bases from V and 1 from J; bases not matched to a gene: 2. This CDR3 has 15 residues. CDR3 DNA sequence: TGTGCCAGCTCACCACCGACAGGGGCGTCCTACGAGCAGTACTTC. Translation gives CASSPPTGASYEQYF.

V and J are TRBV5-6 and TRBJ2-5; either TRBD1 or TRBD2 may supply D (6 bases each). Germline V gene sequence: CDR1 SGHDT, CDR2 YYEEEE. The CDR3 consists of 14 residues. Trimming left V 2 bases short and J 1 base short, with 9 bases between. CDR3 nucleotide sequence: TGTGCCAGCAGCTTAGGGGGGACCCAAGAGACCCAGTACTTC. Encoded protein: CASSLGGTQETQYF. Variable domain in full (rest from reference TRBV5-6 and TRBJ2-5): DAGVTQSPTHLIKTRGQQVTLRCSPKSGHDTVSWYQQALGQGPQFIFQYYEEEERQRGNFPDRFSGHQFPNYSSELNVNALLLGDSALYLCASSLGGTQETQYFGPGTRLLVL.

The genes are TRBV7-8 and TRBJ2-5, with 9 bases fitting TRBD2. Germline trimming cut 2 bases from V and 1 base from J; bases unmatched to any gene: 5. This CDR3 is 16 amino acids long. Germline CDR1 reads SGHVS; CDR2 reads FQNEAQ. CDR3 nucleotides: TGTGCCAGCAGCTTAAGGGCGGGAGGGACCCAAGAGACCCAGTACTTC. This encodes CASSLRAGGTQETQYF.

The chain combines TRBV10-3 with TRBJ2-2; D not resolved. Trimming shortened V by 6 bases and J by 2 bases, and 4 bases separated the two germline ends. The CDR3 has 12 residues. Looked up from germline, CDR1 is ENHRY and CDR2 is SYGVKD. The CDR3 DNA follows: TGTGCCATCAGACCTAACACCGGGGAGCTGTTTTTT. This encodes CAIRPNTGELFF.

CDR3 residues: CASSRDRGDTQYF. CDR3 DNA sequence: TGTGCCAGCAGCCGCGACAGGGGGGATACGCAGTATTTT. V usage is TRBV11-1 and J usage is TRBJ2-3; 9 bases map to TRBD1. Germline CDR1 SGHAT, CDR2 FQDESV (reference sequence). The junction had 3 bases not matched to a gene; V was cut back by 5 bases and J by 6 bases. CDR3 size: 13 residues.

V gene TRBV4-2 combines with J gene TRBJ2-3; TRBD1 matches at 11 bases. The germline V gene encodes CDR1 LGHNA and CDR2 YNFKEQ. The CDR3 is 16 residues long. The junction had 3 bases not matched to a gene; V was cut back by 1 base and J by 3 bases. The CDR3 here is CASSQGGQGGTDTQYF. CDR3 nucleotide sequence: TGTGCCAGCAGCCAAGGGGGACAGGGGGGGACAGATACGCAGTATTTT.

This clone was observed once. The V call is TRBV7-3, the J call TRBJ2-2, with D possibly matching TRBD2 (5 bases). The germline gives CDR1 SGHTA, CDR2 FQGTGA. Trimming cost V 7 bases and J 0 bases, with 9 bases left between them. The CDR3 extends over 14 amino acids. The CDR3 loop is CASMTDSNTGELFF. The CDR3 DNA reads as TGTGCCAGCATGACGGACTCGAACACCGGGGAGCTGTTTTTT.

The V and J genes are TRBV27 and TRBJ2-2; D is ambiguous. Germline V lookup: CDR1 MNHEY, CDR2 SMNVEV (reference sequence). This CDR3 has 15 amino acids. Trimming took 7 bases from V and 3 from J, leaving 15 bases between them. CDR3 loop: CASTPGAPYTGELFF. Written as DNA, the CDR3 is TGTGCCAGCACCCCCGGAGCCCCCTACACCGGGGAGCTGTTTTTT.

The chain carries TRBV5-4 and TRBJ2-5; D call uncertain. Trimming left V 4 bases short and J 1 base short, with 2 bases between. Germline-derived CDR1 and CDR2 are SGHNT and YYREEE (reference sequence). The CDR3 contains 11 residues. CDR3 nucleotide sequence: TGTGCCAGCAGCGTCCAAGAGACCCAGTACTTC. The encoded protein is CASSVQETQYF.

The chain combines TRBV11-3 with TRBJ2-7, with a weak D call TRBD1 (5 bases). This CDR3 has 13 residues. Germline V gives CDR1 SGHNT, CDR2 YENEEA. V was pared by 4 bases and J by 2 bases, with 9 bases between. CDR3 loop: CASSYGAPYEQYF. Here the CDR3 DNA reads TGTGCCAGCAGCTATGGGGCACCCTACGAGCAGTACTTC.

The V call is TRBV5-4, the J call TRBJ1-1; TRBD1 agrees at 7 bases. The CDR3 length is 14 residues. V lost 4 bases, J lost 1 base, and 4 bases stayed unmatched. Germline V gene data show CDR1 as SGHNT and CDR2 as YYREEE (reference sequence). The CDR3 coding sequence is TGTGCCAGCAGCCCGGACAGGCGGAACACTGAAGCTTTCTTT. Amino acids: CASSPDRRNTEAFF. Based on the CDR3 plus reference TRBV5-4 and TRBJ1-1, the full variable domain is ETGVTQSPTHLIKTRGQQVTLRCSSQSGHNTVSWYQQALGQGPQFIFQYYREEENGRGNFPPRFSGLQFPNYSSELNVNALELDDSALYLCASSPDRRNTEAFFGQGTRLTVV.

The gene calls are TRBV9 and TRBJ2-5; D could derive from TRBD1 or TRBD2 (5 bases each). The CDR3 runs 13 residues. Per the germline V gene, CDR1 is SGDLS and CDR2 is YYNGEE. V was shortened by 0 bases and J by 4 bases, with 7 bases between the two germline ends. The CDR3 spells CASSVVGTETQYF. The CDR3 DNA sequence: TGTGCCAGCAGCGTAGTGGGGACAGAGACCCAGTACTTC.

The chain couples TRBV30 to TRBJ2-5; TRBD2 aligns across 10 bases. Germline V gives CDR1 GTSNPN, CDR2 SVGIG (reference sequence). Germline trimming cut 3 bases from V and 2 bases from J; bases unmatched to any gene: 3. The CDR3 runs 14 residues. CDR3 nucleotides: TGTGCCTGGAGACTAGCGGGGTTACAAGAGACCCAGTACTTC. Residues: CAWRLAGLQETQYF.

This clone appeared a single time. The CDR3 here is CASSSTFYNEQFF. The CDR3, as DNA: TGTGCCAGCAGTTCGACTTTCTACAATGAGCAGTTCTTC. This chain joins TRBV6-1 and TRBJ2-1; D unresolved. V was pared by 5 bases and J by 3 bases, with 8 bases between. Germline assignment: CDR1 MNHNS and CDR2 SASEGT. This CDR3 comprises 13 residues.

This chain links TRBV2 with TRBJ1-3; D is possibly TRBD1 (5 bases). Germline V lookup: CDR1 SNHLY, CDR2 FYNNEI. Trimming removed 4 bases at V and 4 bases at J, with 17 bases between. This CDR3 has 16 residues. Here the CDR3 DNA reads TGTGCCAGCAGTGGGGGCAGGATATTTGCAGGAAACACCATATATTTT. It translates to CASSGGRIFAGNTIYF.

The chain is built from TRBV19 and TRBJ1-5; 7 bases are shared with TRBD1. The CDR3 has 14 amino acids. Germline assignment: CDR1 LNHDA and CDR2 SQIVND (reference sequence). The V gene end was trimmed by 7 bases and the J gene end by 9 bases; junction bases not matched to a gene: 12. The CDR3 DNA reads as TGTGCCAGTACCACGACACATTCAGGGGGGCCCCAGCATTTT. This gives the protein CASTTTHSGGPQHF. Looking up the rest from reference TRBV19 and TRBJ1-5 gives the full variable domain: DGGITQSPKYLFRKEGQNVTLSCEQNLNHDAMYWYRQDPGQGLRLIYYSQIVNDFQKGDIAEGYSVSREKKESFPLTVTSAQKNPTAFYLCASTTTHSGGPQHFGDGTRLSIL.

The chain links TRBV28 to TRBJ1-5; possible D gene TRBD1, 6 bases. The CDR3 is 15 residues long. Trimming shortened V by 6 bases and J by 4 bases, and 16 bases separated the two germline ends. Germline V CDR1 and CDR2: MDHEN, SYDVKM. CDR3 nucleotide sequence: TGTGCCAGCAGCTCGGACAGCGGATGGAATCAGCCCCAGCATTTT. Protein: CASSSDSGWNQPQHF.

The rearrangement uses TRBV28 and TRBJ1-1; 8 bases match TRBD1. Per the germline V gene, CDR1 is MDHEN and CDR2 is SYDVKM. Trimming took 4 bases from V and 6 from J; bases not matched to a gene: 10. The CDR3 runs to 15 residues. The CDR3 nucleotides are TGTGCCAGCAGTTCCTGGACAGGGATGGGGGCTGAAGCTTTCTTT. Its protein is CASSSWTGMGAEAFF.